Shown below are 30 T cell receptor beta chains from a single sample sequenced in a study of T cell responses to AZD1222 COVID-19 vaccine. TCRdb keeps only in-frame clones here, not all; method: immunoSEQ multiplex PCR. The sample includes around 100,000 clones, 70% to 90% seen only once; the top ten take 2% to 3%. The sequencing used peripheral blood, collected 28 days after the second AZD1222 dose. These TCRs come from an adult who received the AZD1222 COVID-19 vaccine.

The V and J genes are TRBV29-1 and TRBJ2-1; 10 bases agree with TRBD2. The CDR3 sequence is 13 residues long. The germline CDR1 and CDR2 sequences are SQVTM and ANQGSEA. The J segment lost 6 bases and the V segment lost 8 bases, leaving 7 bases of the junction unmatched. DNA of the CDR3: TGCAGCCTGGGGACTAGCGATACCAATGAGCAGTTCTTC. Translating gives CSLGTSDTNEQFF.

The chain links TRBV7-9 to TRBJ1-1; 8 nucleotides agree with TRBD1. J was trimmed by 4 bases and V by 5 bases; bases with no gene match: 6. Germline values: CDR1 SEHNR, CDR2 FQNEAQ (reference sequence). The CDR3 is made up of 14 amino acids. This CDR3 is CASSTTGEGTEAFF. The CDR3 DNA sequence: TGTGCCAGCAGCACGACAGGGGAGGGCACTGAAGCTTTCTTT.

V gene TRBV4-1 combines with J gene TRBJ2-1; 7 bases map to TRBD2. Trimming at V came to 3 bases and at J to 3 bases, leaving 5 bases not matched to a gene. Per the germline V gene, CDR1 is MGHRA and CDR2 is YSYEKL. The CDR3 runs 15 residues. The CDR3 DNA reads TGCGCCAGCAGCCACCCCGGGACTAACTACAATGAGCAGTTCTTC. This codes for CASSHPGTNYNEQFF.

The chain recombines TRBV5-1 with TRBJ2-7, with TRBD2 identical over 9 bases. Unmatched junction bases numbered 3, after V lost 0 bases and J lost 5 bases. The germline gives CDR1 SGHRS, CDR2 YFSETQ. There are 14 residues in the CDR3. The CDR3 sequence: CASSLGTSVHEQYF. CDR3 sequence (DNA): TGCGCCAGCAGCTTGGGGACTAGCGTCCACGAGCAGTACTTC.

V is TRBV3-1 (or the pseudogene TRBV3-2) and J is TRBJ2-7, with 10 positions matching TRBD2. With 6 bases clipped from V and 5 bases from J, the junction kept 10 bases outside the gene matches. Per germline, CDR1 LGHDT and CDR2 YNNKEL (reference sequence). The CDR3 contains 15 residues. CDR3 DNA sequence: TGTGCCAGCAGTCTCGGGACTAGCGAAATCCACGAGCAGTACTTC. This gives the protein CASSLGTSEIHEQYF.

This CDR3 reads CASSLSGFEAFF. The CDR3 DNA reads TGTGCCAGCAGCTTATCTGGCTTTGAAGCTTTCTTT. V is TRBV7-9 and J is TRBJ1-1; D is ambiguous. V was clipped by 2 bases and J by 7 bases, with 8 bases between them. CDR3 length equals 12 residues. The V gene's germline CDR1 is SEHNR and CDR2 FQNEAQ (reference sequence).

CDR3 DNA sequence: TGCGCCAGCAGCTTGTCCAGTGAGAAGTCCCATGAGCAGTTCTTC. Its translation is CASSLSSEKSHEQFF. The chain joins TRBV5-1 to TRBJ2-1; no definite D call. The CDR3 loop spans 15 amino acids. Germline-derived CDR1 and CDR2 are SGHRS and YFSETQ. The V and J ends lost 1 base and 8 bases respectively, with 16 bases between them.

This chain links TRBV11-2 with TRBJ1-2, with 7 positions matching TRBD1. This CDR3 is built from 15 residues. Germline CDR1 is SGHAT and CDR2 is FQNNGV. With 6 bases clipped from V and 2 bases from J, the junction kept 9 bases outside the gene matches. This CDR3 is CASSRDRDSNYGYTF. Here the CDR3 DNA reads TGTGCCAGCAGTCGGGATCGGGACAGCAACTATGGCTACACCTTC.

V gene TRBV14 combines with J gene TRBJ1-6; D gene ambiguous. The CDR3 runs to 14 residues. Trimming removed 6 bases at V and 9 bases at J, with 15 bases between. Per germline, CDR1 SGHDN and CDR2 FVKESK. The CDR3 DNA reads as TGTGCCAGCAGTGAAAGCTTAAGTGGTTCACCCCTCCACTTT. This encodes CASSESLSGSPLHF. Complete variable domain (other parts from reference TRBV14 and TRBJ1-6): EAGVTQFPSHSVIEKGQTVTLRCDPISGHDNLYWYRRVMGKEIKFLLHFVKESKQDESGMPNNRFLAERTGGTYSTLKVQPAELEDSGVYFCASSESLSGSPLHFGNGTRLTVT.

The chain joins TRBV9 to TRBJ2-6; TRBD1 agrees at 10 bases. The CDR3 runs to 18 residues. V shed 4 bases and J 2 bases; nucleotides not matched to a gene: 9. Germline values: CDR1 SGDLS, CDR2 YYNGEE. CDR3 nucleotides: TGTGCCAGCAGCTTCATGACAGGGGGCGGTGCTGGGGCCAACGTCCTGACTTTC. This gives the protein CASSFMTGGGAGANVLTF. Combining the CDR3 with reference TRBV9 and TRBJ2-6 gives the whole variable domain DSGVTQTPKHLITATGQRVTLRCSPRSGDLSVYWYQQSLDQGLQFLIQYYNGEERAKGNILERFSAQQFPDLHSELNLSSLELGDSALYFCASSFMTGGGAGANVLTFGAGSRLTVL.

The V gene is TRBV28, the J gene TRBJ2-3, with 13 nucleotides matching TRBD2. In germline, CDR1 is MDHEN, CDR2 SYDVKM. V gave up 6 bases and J gave up 5 bases; unmatched junction bases: 11. The length of the CDR3 is 17 residues. The CDR3 DNA is TGTGCCAGCAGCCCGAGGACTAGCGGGAGTTATATAGATACGCAGTATTTT. It translates to CASSPRTSGSYIDTQYF.

This chain joins TRBV4-1 and TRBJ1-5; D remains unclear. Trimming cost V 2 bases and J 2 bases, with 13 bases left between them. This CDR3 contains 16 residues. The V gene's germline CDR1 is MGHRA and CDR2 YSYEKL. This CDR3 is CASSQQFTSRNQPQHF. The CDR3 coding sequence is TGCGCCAGCAGCCAACAATTTACATCTCGCAATCAGCCCCAGCATTTT.

This clone was recorded many times. V gene TRBV7-3 combines with J gene TRBJ2-1; a weak D match, TRBD1 (6 bases). Germline V lookup: CDR1 SGHTA, CDR2 FQGTGA. Trimming took off 5 bases at V and 6 bases at J, with 14 bases between the two ends. CDR3 length: 14 amino acids. The CDR3 DNA is TGTGCCAGCAGCATGGGACATAGTAGCAATGAGCAGTTCTTC. Amino acid sequence: CASSMGHSSNEQFF. The complete variable domain, with remaining parts taken from reference TRBV7-3 and TRBJ2-1, reads GAGVSQTPSNKVTEKGKYVELRCDPISGHTALYWYRQSLGQGPEFLIYFQGTGAADDSGLPNDRFFAVRPEGSVSTLKIQRTERGDSAVYLCASSMGHSSNEQFFGPGTRLTVL.

The chain couples TRBV19 to TRBJ1-5; D uncertain. V shed 4 bases and J shed 1 base, with 14 bases lying between them. The germline CDR1 and CDR2 sequences are LNHDA and SQIVND (reference sequence). CDR3 length equals 16 residues. This chain's CDR3 is CASSSLRGASNQPQHF. Written as DNA, the CDR3 is TGTGCCAGTAGTAGCCTCCGGGGAGCGAGCAATCAGCCCCAGCATTTT.

As for this clone: Other DNA sequences in this sample translate to the same CDR3. The V call is TRBV28, the J call TRBJ1-5, with TRBD1 matching 7 bases. This CDR3 contains 14 residues. Trimming at V came to 3 bases and at J to 4 bases, leaving 3 bases not matched to a gene. CDR1 and CDR2 (germline): MDHEN, SYDVKM. CDR3 nucleotides: TGTGCCAGCAGTTTTGGCAGGGGGAATCAGCCCCAGCATTTT. Translated: CASSFGRGNQPQHF.

V usage is TRBV27 and J usage is TRBJ1-1; D possibly corresponds to TRBD1 (5 bases). Trimming pared 6 bases from V and 1 base from J, leaving 12 bases between. Per the germline V gene, CDR1 is MNHEY and CDR2 is SMNVEV (reference sequence). This CDR3 is built from 14 residues. The chain's CDR3 is CASSTGLPNTEAFF. In DNA, the CDR3 is TGTGCCAGCAGCACGGGACTCCCGAACACTGAAGCTTTCTTT.

This chain uses TRBV6-5 with TRBJ1-2, with 7 bases lining up with TRBD1. The V gene's germline CDR1 is MNHEY and CDR2 SVGAGI. The length of the CDR3 is 14 residues. Unmatched junction bases numbered 12, after V lost 6 bases and J lost 8 bases. CDR3 nucleotides: TGTGCCAGCAGAGGGGACAGTAGGCTCGTCGGCTACACCTTC. It is translated as CASRGDSRLVGYTF.

The chain uses TRBV19 and TRBJ1-1; D gene uncertain. CDR1 LNHDA and CDR2 SQIVND come from the germline V gene (reference sequence). V dropped 1 base and J dropped 8 bases, with 11 bases sitting between them. The CDR3 spans 13 residues. CDR3 protein: CASSIGRGQEAFF. In nucleotides, the CDR3 is TGTGCCAGTAGTATAGGCCGGGGTCAGGAAGCTTTCTTT.

The J gene is TRBJ2-2, the V gene TRBV24-1, with D hard to call. The CDR3 covers 13 residues. CDR1 KGHDR and CDR2 SFDVKD come from the germline V gene. Between the trimmed V and J ends, which lost 9 bases and 5 bases, there was a span of 12 bases. The CDR3 sequence: CATAGRGTGELFF. In nucleotides, the CDR3 is TGTGCCACCGCAGGCCGTGGAACCGGGGAGCTGTTTTTT.

The chain couples TRBV18 to TRBJ2-6, with 7 positions matching TRBD1. Germline values: CDR1 KGHSH, CDR2 LQKENI. Germline trimming cut 3 bases from V and 1 base from J; bases unmatched to any gene: 3. This CDR3 has 16 amino acids. CDR3 nucleotides: TGTGCCAGCTCACCGGGACAGTCTTCTGGGGCCAACGTCCTGACTTTC. Residues: CASSPGQSSGANVLTF.

V and J are TRBV6-5 and TRBJ2-7, with a possible D match to TRBD1 (6 bases). Looked up from germline, CDR1 is MNHEY and CDR2 is SVGAGI. The CDR3 has 14 amino acids. V lost 0 bases to trimming and J lost 4 bases, with 10 bases between them. The CDR3 here is CASSYSGTIYEQYF. CDR3 DNA: TGTGCCAGCAGTTACTCCGGGACAATATACGAGCAGTACTTC.

This chain uses TRBV5-6 with TRBJ2-1; D not certain. This CDR3 has 17 residues. V was clipped by 2 bases and J by 0 bases, with 15 bases between them. CDR1 SGHDT and CDR2 YYEEEE come from the germline V gene. The CDR3 is CASSFSVSLRSYNEQFF. The CDR3 region has the DNA TGTGCCAGCAGCTTTAGTGTCTCTTTACGCTCCTACAATGAGCAGTTCTTC.

The chain employs TRBV20-1 and TRBJ2-7, with D possibly being TRBD1 (5 bases). CDR1 and CDR2 from the germline V gene are DFQATT and SNEGSKA (reference sequence). Trimming stripped 8 bases from V and 2 bases from J, with 10 bases between. This CDR3 comprises 11 residues. In DNA, the CDR3 is TGCAGTAAGCAGGGTACCTACGAGCAGTACTTC. It encodes CSKQGTYEQYF.

The rearrangement joins TRBV7-9 to TRBJ2-7; 11 nucleotides line up with TRBD1. The CDR3 length is 17 residues. J lost 3 bases, V lost 4 bases, and 11 bases had no gene match. Germline assignment: CDR1 SEHNR and CDR2 FQNEAQ (reference sequence). CDR3 residues: CASSSPGQGVVFYEQYF. CDR3 DNA: TGTGCCAGCAGCTCACCGGGACAGGGGGTAGTTTTCTACGAGCAGTACTTC.

The CDR3: CASSFGTVNEKLFF. The DNA of the CDR3 is TGTGCCAGCAGCTTCGGGACAGTGAATGAAAAACTGTTTTTT. The chain combines TRBV13 with TRBJ1-4; 7 nucleotides align to TRBD1. Germline V gene lookup returns CDR1 PRHDT and CDR2 FYEKMQ (reference sequence). The CDR3 has 14 amino acids. V lost 3 bases, J lost 5 bases, and 3 bases stayed unmatched.

The V gene is TRBV11-3, the J gene TRBJ2-3; the D gene is possibly TRBD2 (5 bases). Trimming shortened V by 5 bases and J by 6 bases, and 21 bases separated the two germline ends. Germline CDR1 reads SGHNT; CDR2 reads YENEEA. This CDR3 is 16 amino acids long. The CDR3 DNA sequence: TGTGCCAGCAGCCACCGAAGTGGGAGTGCTGGGGATACGCAGTATTTT. Protein sequence: CASSHRSGSAGDTQYF.

The chain carries TRBV18 and TRBJ1-5, with TRBD1 matching 7 bases. Germline V gene lookup returns CDR1 KGHSH and CDR2 LQKENI. The length of the CDR3 is 14 residues. J lost 5 bases, V lost 2 bases, and 3 bases had no gene match. CDR3 sequence: CASSPEGAYQPQHF. CDR3 coding DNA: TGTGCCAGCTCACCAGAGGGGGCGTATCAGCCCCAGCATTTT.

The V and J genes are TRBV7-9 and TRBJ2-1, with 7 bases matching TRBD1. V shed 7 bases and J 6 bases; nucleotides not matched to a gene: 12. The germline gives CDR1 SEHNR, CDR2 FQNEAQ (reference sequence). The CDR3 is 15 residues long. The CDR3, as DNA: TGTGCCAGCAAACTTGGGACAGACAAAACCAATGAGCAGTTCTTC. Translated, it gives CASKLGTDKTNEQFF. Together with reference TRBV7-9 and TRBJ2-1, the CDR3 gives the full variable domain: DTGVSQNPRHKITKRGQNVTFRCDPISEHNRLYWYRQTLGQGPEFLTYFQNEAQLEKSRLLSDRFSAERPKGSFSTLEIQRTEQGDSAMYLCASKLGTDKTNEQFFGPGTRLTVL.

The rearrangement links TRBV19 to TRBJ2-7; possibly TRBD1 for D (5 bases). The ends were cut back, 3 bases at V and 5 bases at J, with 11 bases in the middle. Germline V gives CDR1 LNHDA, CDR2 SQIVND (reference sequence). The CDR3 has 13 amino acids. The CDR3 nucleotides read TGTGCCAGTAGTATCGGCAGGGATGACGAGCAGTACTTC. This encodes CASSIGRDDEQYF.

The genes are TRBV18 and TRBJ2-7; D perhaps matches TRBD1 (5 bases). V dropped 2 bases and J dropped 7 bases, with 12 bases sitting between them. Per the germline V gene, CDR1 is KGHSH and CDR2 is LQKENI. The CDR3 covers 13 residues. CDR3 amino acids: CASSPSGLREQYF. CDR3 DNA: TGTGCCAGCTCACCATCAGGGCTGAGGGAGCAGTACTTC. Based on the CDR3 plus reference TRBV18 and TRBJ2-7, the full variable domain is NAGVMQNPRHLVRRRGQEARLRCSPMKGHSHVYWYRQLPEEGLKFMVYLQKENIIDESGMPKERFSAEFPKEGPSILRIQQVVRGDSAAYFCASSPSGLREQYFGPGTRLTVT.